The 26 T cell receptor beta chains reported below all come from one sample, sequenced in a study of CD8 T cells in acute hepatitis C reinfection. Assay used: immunoSEQ multiplex PCR; TCRdb lists only in-frame clones, some missing. Among some 38,000 clones listed, about 86% were seen once. Time point reported: naive CD8 control sorted from an acute-time-point sample. Input material: naive CD8+ T cells from PBMCs. These receptors came from a man aged 30-40 years with chronic hepatitis C.

This chain uses TRBV2 with TRBJ2-1; 10 bases fit TRBD2. This CDR3 has 15 amino acids. The germline V gene has CDR1 SNHLY and CDR2 FYNNEI. The ends lost 6 bases at V and 3 bases at J; junction bases unmatched: 5. CDR3 protein: CASRKTSGLYNEQFF. Here the CDR3 DNA reads TGTGCCAGCAGAAAGACTAGCGGGCTCTACAATGAGCAGTTCTTC.

J is TRBJ2-1 and V is TRBV5-6; TRBD2 matches 10 bases. The J segment lost 3 bases and the V segment lost 0 bases, leaving 3 bases of the junction unmatched. Germline CDR1 SGHDT, CDR2 YYEEEE. This CDR3 is 16 amino acids long. The CDR3 region has the DNA TGTGCCAGCAGCTTGGCTAGCGGGGGCCGCTACAATGAGCAGTTCTTC. This translates into CASSLASGGRYNEQFF.

The chain links TRBV6-1 to TRBJ2-7; 7 positions agree with TRBD1. This CDR3 contains 17 residues. V dropped 3 bases and J dropped 1; count of bases not matched to a gene: 12. Germline V gene data show CDR1 as MNHNS and CDR2 as SASEGT. CDR3 residues: CASSDPSNSGGSYEQYF. The CDR3 DNA follows: TGTGCCAGCAGTGATCCATCCAATTCAGGGGGTTCCTACGAGCAGTACTTC.

This sequence joins TRBV6-5 and TRBJ1-5, with 10 bases matching TRBD1. Per germline, CDR1 MNHEY and CDR2 SVGAGI. The CDR3 consists of 15 residues. V dropped 6 bases and J dropped 3; count of bases not matched to a gene: 5. The CDR3 DNA follows: TGTGCCAGCAGCTCGACAGGGGGCATCAATCAGCCCCAGCATTTT. Its protein product is CASSSTGGINQPQHF.

This chain connects TRBV5-1 to TRBJ2-2, with no clear D. This CDR3 comprises 11 residues. V was cut by 4 bases and J by 7 bases, with 5 bases left in between. Per germline, CDR1 SGHRS and CDR2 YFSETQ. The DNA of the CDR3 is TGCGCCAGCAGCGGCCTCGGGGAGCTGTTTTTT. As protein: CASSGLGELFF.

The chain employs TRBV29-1 and TRBJ1-2, with D maybe TRBD1 (6 bases). The germline V and J ends were trimmed by 7 bases and 7 bases, with 22 bases remaining between them. The CDR3 runs to 14 residues. Germline V CDR1 and CDR2: SQVTM, ANQGSEA. CDR3 DNA sequence: TGCAGCGGTGACCTAATGACAGGAGATCGTGGCTACACCTTC. Residues: CSGDLMTGDRGYTF.

The rearrangement joins TRBV7-3 to TRBJ2-7; 7 nucleotides align to TRBD2. The CDR3 extends over 15 amino acids. The germline V gene encodes CDR1 SGHTA and CDR2 FQGTGA. The ends lost 5 bases at V and 4 bases at J; junction bases unmatched: 11. CDR3 in DNA: TGTGCCAGCAGCCAATGGGCGGGAGAGCGGTACGAGCAGTACTTC. Amino acids: CASSQWAGERYEQYF. Based on the CDR3 plus reference TRBV7-3 and TRBJ2-7, the full variable domain is GAGVSQTPSNKVTEKGKYVELRCDPISGHTALYWYRQSLGQGPEFLIYFQGTGAADDSGLPNDRFFAVRPEGSVSTLKIQRTERGDSAVYLCASSQWAGERYEQYFGPGTRLTVT.

V is TRBV9 and J is TRBJ2-3; D is unclear. The CDR3 is made up of 13 amino acids. V lost 4 bases and J 1 base, leaving 7 bases between the germline ends. Germline-derived CDR1 and CDR2 are SGDLS and YYNGEE. CDR3 amino acids: CASSSSGTDTQYF. The CDR3 nucleotides are TGTGCCAGCAGCAGTTCTGGCACAGATACGCAGTATTTT.

The V gene is TRBV2, the J gene TRBJ2-2; TRBD2 matches 14 bases. The V gene's germline CDR1 is SNHLY and CDR2 FYNNEI. The CDR3 contains 15 residues. J lost 5 bases, V lost 10 bases, and 6 bases had no gene match. The CDR3 DNA reads as TGTGCCAACCGCGGGACTAGCGGGGGAACCGGGGAGCTGTTTTTT. Its translation is CANRGTSGGTGELFF.

The rearrangement uses TRBV7-8 and TRBJ1-5; 7 bases line up with TRBD1. V lost 5 bases to trimming and J lost 0 bases; unmatched junction nucleotides: 10. The CDR3 contains 17 residues. Germline assignment: CDR1 SGHVS and CDR2 FQNEAQ. This chain's CDR3 is CASSLLGGRYSNQPQHF. The CDR3 region has the DNA TGTGCCAGCAGCCTATTAGGGGGCCGGTATAGCAATCAGCCCCAGCATTTT.

V usage is TRBV5-6 and J usage is TRBJ2-5; D is unresolved. The V end lost 0 bases, the J end lost 5 bases, and 8 bases lay between the germline ends. The CDR3 spans 13 residues. CDR1 and CDR2 (germline): SGHDT, YYEEEE. The CDR3 nucleotides are TGTGCCAGCAGCTTGGGGGTAGGGGAGACCCAGTACTTC. Its protein is CASSLGVGETQYF.

The chain combines TRBV5-4 with TRBJ2-3, with D tentatively TRBD2 (5 bases). The V gene's germline CDR1 is SGHNT and CDR2 YYREEE (reference sequence). V lost 4 bases and J lost 0, with 12 bases in between. The CDR3 runs to 15 residues. CDR3 loop: CASSRAVGSTDTQYF. The CDR3 DNA follows: TGTGCCAGCAGCCGAGCGGTGGGGAGCACAGATACGCAGTATTTT.

The CDR3, as DNA: TGTGCCATAGCGGATACTAGCTCCTACAATGAGCAGTTCTTC. Its protein product is CAIADTSSYNEQFF. This rearrangement joins TRBV19 to TRBJ2-1; a weak D match, TRBD2 (6 bases). The germline V gene encodes CDR1 LNHDA and CDR2 SQIVND (reference sequence). CDR3 length: 14 residues. V lost 10 bases to trimming and J lost 0 bases, with 13 bases between them. Full variable domain (remainder filled in from reference TRBV19 and TRBJ2-1): DGGITQSPKYLFRKEGQNVTLSCEQNLNHDAMYWYRQDPGQGLRLIYYSQIVNDFQKGDIAEGYSVSREKKESFPLTVTSAQKNPTAFYLCAIADTSSYNEQFFGPGTRLTVL.

The chain has TRBV7-8 and TRBJ2-1, with D possibly being TRBD2 (6 bases). V lost 2 bases, J lost 3 bases, and 14 bases lay in between. The CDR3 consists of 16 residues. Germline CDR1 SGHVS, CDR2 FQNEAQ. CDR3 coding DNA: TGTGCCAGCAGCTTAAGTGTTTTAGCGGACTACAATGAGCAGTTCTTC. Translation: CASSLSVLADYNEQFF. Together with reference TRBV7-8 and TRBJ2-1, the CDR3 gives the full variable domain: GAGVSQSPRYKVAKRGQDVALRCDPISGHVSLFWYQQALGQGPEFLTYFQNEAQLDKSGLPSDRFFAERPEGSVSTLKIQRTQQEDSAVYLCASSLSVLADYNEQFFGPGTRLTVL.

CDR3 residues: CASSIQGSDTEAFF. CDR3 coding DNA: TGTGCCAGCAGTATTCAGGGTTCTGACACTGAAGCTTTCTTT. The rearrangement uses TRBV2 and TRBJ1-1; perhaps TRBD1 as D (5 bases). This CDR3 contains 14 residues. The V end lost 5 bases, the J end lost 3 bases, and 13 bases lay between the germline ends. The germline CDR1 and CDR2 sequences are SNHLY and FYNNEI.

The rearrangement joins TRBV7-8 to TRBJ2-7, with a weak D call TRBD1 (6 bases). CDR1 is SGHVS, CDR2 FQNEAQ, per germline. Deletions cut 7 bases from V and 5 bases from J, with 21 bases between. This CDR3 region has 15 residues. The CDR3 DNA follows: TGTGCCAGCAATTACAGGGAGACTGCAACGGACGAGCAGTACTTC. Protein product: CASNYRETATDEQYF.

V usage is TRBV19 and J usage is TRBJ2-7; maybe TRBD1 (6 bases). CDR3 length equals 14 residues. Germline CDR1 reads LNHDA; CDR2 reads SQIVND (reference sequence). Between the trimmed V and J ends, which lost 7 bases and 1 base, there was a span of 14 bases. CDR3 bases: TGTGCCAGTAACCCCGCCACAGGGTCCTACGAGCAGTACTTC. It encodes CASNPATGSYEQYF.

The CDR3 here is CASSHPLGLDYNEQFF. In DNA form, the CDR3 reads TGTGCCAGCAGCCACCCTCTGGGATTAGATTACAATGAGCAGTTCTTC. This sequence joins TRBV11-2 and TRBJ2-1; D not resolved. The V and J ends lost 5 bases and 4 bases respectively, with 18 bases between them. The CDR3 loop spans 16 amino acids. Germline CDR1 and CDR2: SGHAT and FQNNGV.

The chain links TRBV6-5 to TRBJ2-3; 7 nucleotides line up with TRBD1. The trim removed 6 bases at V and 3 bases at J, leaving 9 bases unmatched. The CDR3 is 15 amino acids. Germline V lookup: CDR1 MNHEY, CDR2 SVGAGI. For the CDR3, the DNA is TGTGCCAGCAGCGAGGGACAGCAGGGGACAGATACGCAGTATTTT. Its translation: CASSEGQQGTDTQYF.

CDR3 protein: CASSQASGSTGNEQFF. In nucleotides, the CDR3 is TGTGCCAGCAGCCAAGCTAGCGGGAGTACCGGCAATGAGCAGTTCTTC. This chain uses TRBV4-2 with TRBJ2-1; 10 bases are shared with TRBD2. With V trimmed by 1 base and J by 6 bases, 6 bases remained unmatched. Germline CDR1 is LGHNA and CDR2 is YNFKEQ. The CDR3 spans 16 residues.

J is TRBJ2-7 and V is TRBV19, with D perhaps assigned TRBD1 or TRBD2 (5 bases each). CDR1 is LNHDA, CDR2 SQIVND, per germline (reference sequence). CDR3 length: 14 amino acids. Trimming took off 5 bases at V and 4 bases at J, with 15 bases between the two ends. In nucleotides, the CDR3 is TGTGCCAGTAGTCTTTCGGGACGGACATACGAGCAGTACTTC. It is translated as CASSLSGRTYEQYF.

The chain links TRBV9 to TRBJ2-3; D is possibly TRBD1 (6 bases). CDR3 size: 14 residues. Trimming cost V 4 bases and J 1 base, with 10 bases left between them. Germline values: CDR1 SGDLS, CDR2 YYNGEE. The CDR3: CASSNHRGTDTQYF. The CDR3 nucleotides read TGTGCCAGCAGCAACCACAGGGGCACAGATACGCAGTATTTT.

DNA for the CDR3: TGTGCCAGCAGCGTAGAGTCCATGGGGGGAAAACTGTTTTTT. This translates into CASSVESMGGKLFF. V usage is TRBV9 and J usage is TRBJ1-4; possible D gene TRBD1, 5 bases. The CDR3 has 14 amino acids. Trimming removed 0 bases from V and 10 bases from J, with 13 bases in between. Per the germline V gene, CDR1 is SGDLS and CDR2 is YYNGEE.

The chain is built from TRBV7-9 and TRBJ2-3; D gene ambiguous. V was shortened by 5 bases and J by 3 bases, with 18 bases between the two germline ends. The CDR3 contains 16 residues. Germline assignment: CDR1 SEHNR and CDR2 FQNEAQ (reference sequence). The CDR3 reads CASSAPTGPGTDTQYF. CDR3 in DNA: TGTGCCAGCAGCGCACCCACCGGGCCCGGGACAGATACGCAGTATTTT.

The rearrangement uses TRBV5-4 and TRBJ2-7, with 13 positions matching TRBD2. The CDR3 is 15 residues long. Germline V gives CDR1 SGHNT, CDR2 YYREEE (reference sequence). Germline trimming cut 2 bases from V and 2 bases from J; bases unmatched to any gene: 1. The CDR3 here is CASSFGTSGTYEQYF. Here the CDR3 DNA reads TGTGCCAGCAGCTTCGGGACTAGCGGGACCTACGAGCAGTACTTC.

J is TRBJ2-3 and V is TRBV10-2, with D perhaps being TRBD1 or TRBD2 (5 bases each). Per germline, CDR1 WSHSY and CDR2 SAAADI. This CDR3 region has 14 residues. The V gene lost 4 bases and the J gene lost 0 bases, with 8 bases spanning the gap. The DNA for the CDR3 is TGCGCCAGCAGTGCTCGGGGCAGCACAGATACGCAGTATTTT. It translates to CASSARGSTDTQYF.